This T cell receptor beta chain stems from a study of blood T cells in healthy people across ages. At the level of the study: Template switching picked up about one barcoded beta molecule for each two T cells.

Trimming took off 0 bases at V and 4 bases at J, with 20 bases between the two ends. The CDR3 covers 18 residues. Germline CDR1 is LGHNA and CDR2 is YSLEER. Study-wide points: It was not possible, with unsorted PBMCs, to conclusively compare naive and antigen-experienced cells.

For the second PCR, which ran for about 6 to 11 cycles, a sample-barcoded 5' primer and a J-beta primer mix were used. Tagging of each cDNA molecule was performed by a template-switch adaptor with 12 random nucleotides. CDR3-containing paired-end reads numbering at least 2.5 million came from each sample. Using its own MiXCR run on the 5' RACE reads, TCRdb lists one record per CDR3 protein. The repertoire holds about 680,000 distinct CDR3 sequences, with over 45% as singletons. This clonotype turned up a few times. What it binds is not known. The sequenced sample was blood. The genes are TRBV4-3 and TRBJ2-3, with TRBD1 as a possible D gene (5 bases). This sequence was found in a woman aged 55-70 years in good health. Here the CDR3 DNA reads TGCGCCAGCAGCCAAGATGTACCCAGGGCTATTTCGTCAGATACGCAGTATTTT. The encoded protein is CASSQDVPRAISSDTQYF.